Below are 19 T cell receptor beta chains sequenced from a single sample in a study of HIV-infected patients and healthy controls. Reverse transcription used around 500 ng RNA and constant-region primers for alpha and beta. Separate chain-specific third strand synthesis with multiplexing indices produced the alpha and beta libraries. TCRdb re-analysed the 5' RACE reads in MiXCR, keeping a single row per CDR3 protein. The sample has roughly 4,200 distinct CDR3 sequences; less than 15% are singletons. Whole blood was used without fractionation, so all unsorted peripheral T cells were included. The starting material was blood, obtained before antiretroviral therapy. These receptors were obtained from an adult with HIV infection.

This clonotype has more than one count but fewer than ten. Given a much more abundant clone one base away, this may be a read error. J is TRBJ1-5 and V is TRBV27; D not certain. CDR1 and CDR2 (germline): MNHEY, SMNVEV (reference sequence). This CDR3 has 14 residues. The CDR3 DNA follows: TGTGCCAGCAGTTCACAGCGGGGTGGTCAGCCCAAGCATTTT. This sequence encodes CASSSQRGGQPKHF.

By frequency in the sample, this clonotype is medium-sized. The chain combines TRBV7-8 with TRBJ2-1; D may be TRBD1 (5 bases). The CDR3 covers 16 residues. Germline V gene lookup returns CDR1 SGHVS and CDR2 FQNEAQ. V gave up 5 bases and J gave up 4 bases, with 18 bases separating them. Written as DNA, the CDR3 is TGTGCCAGCAGCGCATCGACAGAGCTTGAATACAATGAGCAGTTCTTC. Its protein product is CASSASTELEYNEQFF.

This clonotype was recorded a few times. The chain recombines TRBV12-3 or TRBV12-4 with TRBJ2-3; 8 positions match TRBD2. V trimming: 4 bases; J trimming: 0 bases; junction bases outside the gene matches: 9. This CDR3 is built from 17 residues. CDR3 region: CASSSTREGLSTDTQYF. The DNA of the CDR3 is TGTGCCAGCAGTTCGACTCGGGAGGGGCTCAGCACAGATACGCAGTATTTT.

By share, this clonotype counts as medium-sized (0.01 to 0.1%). The chain's CDR3 is CSAIKGQGNSPLHF. The CDR3 DNA is TGCAGTGCTATTAAAGGACAGGGTAATTCACCCCTCCACTTT. The chain couples TRBV20-1 to TRBJ1-6; 8 nucleotides agree with TRBD1. CDR1 is DFQATT, CDR2 SNEGSKA, per germline (reference sequence). This CDR3 region has 14 residues. With 4 bases clipped from V and 6 bases from J, the junction kept 5 bases outside the gene matches.

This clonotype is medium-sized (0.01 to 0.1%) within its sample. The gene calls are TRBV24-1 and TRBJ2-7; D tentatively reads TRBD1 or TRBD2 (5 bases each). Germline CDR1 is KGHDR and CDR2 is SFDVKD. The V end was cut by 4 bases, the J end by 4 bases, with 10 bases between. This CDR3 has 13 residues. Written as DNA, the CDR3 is TGTGCCACCAGTGACGGGGCCTCATACGAGCAGTACTTC. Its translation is CATSDGASYEQYF.

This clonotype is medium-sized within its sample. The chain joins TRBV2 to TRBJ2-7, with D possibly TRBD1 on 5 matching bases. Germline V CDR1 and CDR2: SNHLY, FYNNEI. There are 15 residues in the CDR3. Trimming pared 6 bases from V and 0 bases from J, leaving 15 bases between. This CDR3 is CASSNPDSSSYEQYF. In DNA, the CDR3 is TGTGCCAGCAGCAACCCAGACAGCAGCTCCTACGAGCAGTACTTC.

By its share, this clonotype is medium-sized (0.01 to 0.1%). The CDR3 DNA reads as TGCGCCAGCAGCTTCGGAACAGATACGCAGTATTTT. Its translation: CASSFGTDTQYF. The chain employs TRBV5-1 and TRBJ2-3; the D is unclear. This CDR3 is built from 12 residues. The germline CDR1 and CDR2 sequences are SGHRS and YFSETQ. With 2 bases removed from V and 3 bases from J, the gap between germline ends came to 4 bases. Full variable domain (outside the CDR3, taken from reference TRBV5-1 and TRBJ2-3): KAGVTQTPRYLIKTRGQQVTLSCSPISGHRSVSWYQQTPGQGLQFLFEYFSETQRNKGNFPGRFSGRQFSNSRSEMNVSTLELGDSALYLCASSFGTDTQYFGPGTRLTVL.

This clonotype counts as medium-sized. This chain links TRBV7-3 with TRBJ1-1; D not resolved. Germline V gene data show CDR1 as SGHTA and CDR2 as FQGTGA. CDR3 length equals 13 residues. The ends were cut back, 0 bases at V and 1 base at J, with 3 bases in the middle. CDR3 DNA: TGTGCCAGCAGCTTAACGACGAACACTGAAGCTTTCTTT. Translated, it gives CASSLTTNTEAFF.

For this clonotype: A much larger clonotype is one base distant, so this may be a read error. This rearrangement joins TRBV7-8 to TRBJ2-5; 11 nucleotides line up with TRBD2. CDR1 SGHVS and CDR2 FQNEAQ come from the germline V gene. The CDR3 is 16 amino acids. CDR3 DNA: TGTGCCAGCAGCCCCGTGGGGACTAGCGGACAAGAGACCAAGTACTTC. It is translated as CASSPVGTSGQETKYF.

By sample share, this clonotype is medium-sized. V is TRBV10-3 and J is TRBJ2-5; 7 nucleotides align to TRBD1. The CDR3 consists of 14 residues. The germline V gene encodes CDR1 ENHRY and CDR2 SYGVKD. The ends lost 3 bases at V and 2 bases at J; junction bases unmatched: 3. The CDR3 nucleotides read TGTGCCATCAGTGACGGGACAGTTCAAGAGACCCAGTACTTC. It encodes CAISDGTVQETQYF.

CDR3 DNA sequence: TGTGCCAGCAGCTTATTCGCTAGCGGGAACGACAATGAGCAGTTCTTC. Residues: CASSLFASGNDNEQFF. The V call is TRBV11-2, the J call TRBJ2-1; 9 bases align to TRBD2. V lost 2 bases and J lost 5; bases outside the gene matches: 7. The CDR3 is 16 amino acids. CDR1 and CDR2 from the germline V gene are SGHAT and FQNNGV.

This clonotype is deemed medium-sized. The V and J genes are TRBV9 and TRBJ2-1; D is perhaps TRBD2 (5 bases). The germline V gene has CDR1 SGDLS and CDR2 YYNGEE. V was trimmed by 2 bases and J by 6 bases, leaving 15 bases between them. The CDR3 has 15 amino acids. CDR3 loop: CASSVGGPWSNEQFF. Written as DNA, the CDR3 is TGTGCCAGCAGCGTTGGAGGACCTTGGAGCAATGAGCAGTTCTTC.

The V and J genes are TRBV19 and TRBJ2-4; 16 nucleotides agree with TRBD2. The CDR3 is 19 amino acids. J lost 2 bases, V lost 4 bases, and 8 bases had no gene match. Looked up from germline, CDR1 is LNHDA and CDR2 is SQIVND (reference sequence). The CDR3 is CASSTGTSGRVGSKNIQYF. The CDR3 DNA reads TGTGCCAGTAGTACCGGGACTAGCGGGAGGGTAGGGTCCAAAAACATTCAGTACTTC.

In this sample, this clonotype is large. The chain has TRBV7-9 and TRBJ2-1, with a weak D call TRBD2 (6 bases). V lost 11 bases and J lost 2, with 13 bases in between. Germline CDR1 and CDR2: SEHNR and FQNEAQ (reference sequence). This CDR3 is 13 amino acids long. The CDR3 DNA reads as TGTGCCGGAGGGCGGGACCCCTACAATGAGCAGTTCTTC. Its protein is CAGGRDPYNEQFF.

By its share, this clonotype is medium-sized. In nucleotides, the CDR3 is TGCGCCAGCAGCCAGGGACTAGTCGGGGAGACCCAGTACTTC. Translated: CASSQGLVGETQYF. The V and J genes are TRBV4-1 and TRBJ2-5; 8 bases match TRBD2. With 3 bases clipped from V and 5 bases from J, the junction kept 5 bases outside the gene matches. The CDR3 is made up of 14 amino acids. Germline assignment: CDR1 MGHRA and CDR2 YSYEKL.

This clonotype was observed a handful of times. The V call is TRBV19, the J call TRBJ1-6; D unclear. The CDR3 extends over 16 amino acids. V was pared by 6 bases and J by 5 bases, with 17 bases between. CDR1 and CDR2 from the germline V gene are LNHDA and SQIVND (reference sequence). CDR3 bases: TGTGCCAGTAGCGAACTTTGGAACGGTGATAATTCACCCCTCCACTTT. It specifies CASSELWNGDNSPLHF.

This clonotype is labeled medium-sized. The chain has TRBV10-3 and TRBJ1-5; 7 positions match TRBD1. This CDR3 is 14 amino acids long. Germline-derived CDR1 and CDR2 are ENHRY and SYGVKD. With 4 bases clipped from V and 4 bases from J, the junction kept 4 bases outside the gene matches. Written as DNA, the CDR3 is TGTGCCATCAGTGTGGACAGGAGTAATCAGCCCCAGCATTTT. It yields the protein CAISVDRSNQPQHF.

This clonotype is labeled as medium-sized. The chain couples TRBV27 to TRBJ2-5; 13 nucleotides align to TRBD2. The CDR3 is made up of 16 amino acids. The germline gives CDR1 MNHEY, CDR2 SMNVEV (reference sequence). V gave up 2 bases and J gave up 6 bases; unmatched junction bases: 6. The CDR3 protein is CASSLGLAGEFKTQYF. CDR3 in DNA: TGTGCCAGCAGTTTAGGACTAGCGGGAGAGTTTAAGACCCAGTACTTC.

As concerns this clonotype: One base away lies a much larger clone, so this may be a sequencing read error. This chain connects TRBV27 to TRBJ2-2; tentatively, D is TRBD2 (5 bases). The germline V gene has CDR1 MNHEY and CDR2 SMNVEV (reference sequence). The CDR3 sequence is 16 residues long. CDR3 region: CASSSAKGLNTWELFF. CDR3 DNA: TGTGCCAGCAGTTCAGCCAAAGGACTTAACACCTGGGAGCTGTTTTTT.